This TCR beta chain was sequenced during a study of glioma-infiltrating T cells after dendritic cell vaccination. Indicated time point: after dendritic cell vaccination, including at tumor progression/relapse. Some clones are missing from TCRdb's copy, which holds only in-frame ones; the method was immunoSEQ multiplex PCR. Among around 78,000 clones listed, roughly 84% were seen once. The TCR sequence derives from a human donor with glioblastoma. Material: blood, obtained after dendritic cell vaccination.

CDR3 in amino acids: CASSPRGGTGAYEQYF. Written as DNA, the CDR3 is TGTGCCAGCTCACCGCGGGGGGGGACAGGGGCCTACGAGCAGTACTTC. This rearrangement joins TRBV18 to TRBJ2-7; D is perhaps TRBD1 (10 bases). CDR3 size: 16 residues. V dropped 3 bases and J dropped 2 bases, with 17 bases sitting between them. The germline V gene has CDR1 KGHSH and CDR2 LQKENI.